These T cell receptor beta chains were read from a single sample in a study of siplizumab effects on memory and regulatory T cells. The assay was immunoSEQ multiplex PCR, and TCRdb's table has in-frame clones only and misses some. In the table there are some 120,000 clones, roughly 94% of which are singletons. The specimen was non-Treg CD4+ T cells sorted from blood. The receptors originated from a human donor in good health. Each CDR3 is given with its conserved first and last residue. The D gene is left open where the match is weak. Not all rows give a size; the values are once, few, many and, for expanded clones, a class.

.	TRBV7-9	.	TRBJ1-2	TGTGCCAGCAGCAACCTCTATGGCTACACCTTC	CASSNLYGYTF
TRBD1	TRBV19	.	TRBJ1-4	TGTGCCAGTGGCTTCCCGGGACAGGGGGTGGGAGAAAAACTGTTTTTT	CASGFPGQGVGEKLFF
TRBD1	TRBV25-1	.	TRBJ2-7	TGTGCCAGCCGCCAGACAGGGGGCTGGTACGAGCAGTACTTC	CASRQTGGWYEQYF
.	TRBV7-9	.	TRBJ2-7	TGTGCCAGCGGACTGGGCGTGAGGGAAAACGAGCAGTACTTC	CASGLGVRENEQYF
.	TRBV19	few	TRBJ2-6	TGTGCCAGTAGTATAGATCCAGGGACCCACTCTGGGGCCAACGTCCTGACTTTC	CASSIDPGTHSGANVLTF
.	TRBV29-1	.	TRBJ1-1	TGCCCTTGCCTGGGGGGCTCCAACACTGAAGCTTTCTTT	CPCLGGSNTEAFF
.	TRBV6-6	.	TRBJ1-1	TGTGCCAGCAGTTCCTCGGACAGCTCTAACACTGAAGCTTTCTTT	CASSSSDSSNTEAFF
.	TRBV5-6	.	TRBJ2-1	TGTGCCAGCAGCTTGGGTCTAGCGAGCTCCTACAATGAGCAGTTCTTC	CASSLGLASSYNEQFF
.	TRBV27	.	TRBJ1-5	TGTGCCAGCAGCCAATCACCGGGAGGGCCCCAGCATTTT	CASSQSPGGPQHF
TRBD1	TRBV10-3	.	TRBJ1-2	TGTGCCATCAGTGAGTCGTCGGGACAGGGGGCGCAACGCTATGGCTACACCTTC	CAISESSGQGAQRYGYTF
TRBD2	TRBV10-3	.	TRBJ2-3	TGTGCCATCAACCCCGGACTAGCGGGGAGCACAGATACGCAGTATTTT	CAINPGLAGSTDTQYF
TRBD2	TRBV7-2	.	TRBJ2-3	TGTGCCAGCAGCTCCCCCACCACTAGCGGGGGTGCCACAGATACGCAGTATTTT	CASSSPTTSGGATDTQYF
.	TRBV27	.	TRBJ2-3	TGTGCCAGCAGTTTATTTACTAGCACAGATACGCAGTATTTT	CASSLFTSTDTQYF
TRBD2	TRBV5-4	.	TRBJ2-1	TGTGCCAGCAGCACGGGACTAGCGGGATACAATGAGCAGTTCTTC	CASSTGLAGYNEQFF
.	TRBV6-1	.	TRBJ1-4	TGTGCCAGCAGTGAAGCAGGGGACGCGGTTGAAAAACTGTTTTTT	CASSEAGDAVEKLFF
TRBD1	TRBV6-5	.	TRBJ1-5	TGTGCCAGCAGTTATCTTACAGGGGTGGGCAATCAGCCCCAGCATTTT	CASSYLTGVGNQPQHF
.	TRBV5-1	.	TRBJ2-5	TGCGCCAGCAGCTTGGGAGATAAGGCGACGACCCAGTACTTC	CASSLGDKATTQYF
.	TRBV25-1	.	TRBJ2-4	TGTGCCAGCAGGGGGGGAGCCAAAAACATTCAGTACTTC	CASRGGAKNIQYF
.	TRBV5-6	.	TRBJ2-2	TGTGCCAGCAGCTCCTCCCTCGGGTGGAACACCGGGGAGCTGTTTTTT	CASSSSLGWNTGELFF
.	TRBV5-6	.	TRBJ1-1	TGTGCCAGCAGCTATCCGCGTAGTGAAGCTTTCTTT	CASSYPRSEAFF
.	TRBV11-2	once	TRBJ1-3	TGTGCCAGCGGGACATCGCTTGGGTCTGGAAACACCATATATTTT	CASGTSLGSGNTIYF
.	TRBV7-2	.	TRBJ1-2	TGTGCCAGCAGCTTAGCTTTAGGTGGAGGCTACACCTTC	CASSLALGGGYTF
.	TRBV19	.	TRBJ1-1	TGTGCCAGTAGTATGGGGGGTAACACTGAAGCTTTCTTT	CASSMGGNTEAFF
.	TRBV5-1	.	TRBJ1-1	TGCGCCAGCAGCTTGGTCGAAAGAGCTGAAGCTTTCTTT	CASSLVERAEAFF
TRBD2	TRBV27	.	TRBJ2-7	TGTGCCAGCAGGATCAGTAGCGGGAGGTACGAGCAGTACTTC	CASRISSGRYEQYF
TRBD2	TRBV2	.	TRBJ2-1	TGTGCCAGCCGAACCGGGACTAGCGACCATGAGCAGTTCTTC	CASRTGTSDHEQFF
.	TRBV2	.	TRBJ1-2	TGTGCCAGCAGACCGACGTTGACTAACTATGGCTACACCTTC	CASRPTLTNYGYTF
.	TRBV11-1	.	TRBJ2-3	TGTGCCAGCAGCTTAGAAACAGATACGCAGTATTTT	CASSLETDTQYF
.	TRBV18	.	TRBJ2-2	TGTGCCAGCTCCGGGGGCACCGGGGAGCTGTTTTTT	CASSGGTGELFF
TRBD1	TRBV5-1	.	TRBJ1-2	TGCGCCAGCAGCTTGGGGGACAGGGCCTATGGCTACACCTTC	CASSLGDRAYGYTF
TRBD1	TRBV7-9	.	TRBJ2-2	TGTGCCAGCACCGAACGGGGACAGGGGGGGACCGGGGAGCTGTTTTTT	CASTERGQGGTGELFF
.	TRBV6-5	.	TRBJ2-7	TGTGCCAGCAGTTACTCGCCAGGGGCCCACGAGCAGTACTTC	CASSYSPGAHEQYF
.	TRBV10-3	.	TRBJ2-7	TGTGCCATCAGTGTTAACCAAGGGAACGAGCAGTACTTC	CAISVNQGNEQYF
TRBD2	TRBV6-4	.	TRBJ2-1	TGTGCCAGCAGTGCCGGGACTAGCGGGAGCAATGAGCAGTTCTTC	CASSAGTSGSNEQFF
TRBD1	TRBV5-1	.	TRBJ2-7	TGCGCCAGCAGCTCGGGACAGGCATCTTTCTCCTACGAGCAGTACTTC	CASSSGQASFSYEQYF
.	TRBV2	few	TRBJ1-5	TGTGCCAGCAAGAGCGAAGGTTATAAGCCCCAGCATTTT	CASKSEGYKPQHF
TRBD1	TRBV18	.	TRBJ1-1	TGTGCCAGCTCCCTCGAGCAGGGGGTTTGGGCTGAAGCTTTCTTT	CASSLEQGVWAEAFF
.	TRBV19	.	TRBJ1-1	TGTGCCAGTAGTACGAACCCGGGGGGAGCGGTTACTGAAGCTTTCTTT	CASSTNPGGAVTEAFF
.	TRBV7-9	.	TRBJ2-7	TGTGCCAGCAGCTTTGGGGATGGAGTATACGAGCAGTACTTC	CASSFGDGVYEQYF
.	TRBV9	.	TRBJ2-5	TGTGCCAGCAGCGTAAGGCCTCTCGAGGTTGGGGAGACCCAGTACTTC	CASSVRPLEVGETQYF
TRBD2	TRBV29-1	.	TRBJ2-1	TGCAGCGGCGACCTACTAGCGGGAGGGGCCTACAATGAGCAGTTCTTC	CSGDLLAGGAYNEQFF
.	TRBV5-4	.	TRBJ2-5	TGTGCCAGCAGCGCGCAATCCCCAGGCTCGGCGGAGACCCAGTACTTC	CASSAQSPGSAETQYF
.	TRBV2	.	TRBJ1-2	TGTGCCAGCAGTGAGTCCTGGGGGGGCGATGGCTACACCTTC	CASSESWGGDGYTF
TRBD2	TRBV10-3	.	TRBJ2-7	TGTGCCATCGGGGACGGGGGGACCTACGAGCAGTACTTC	CAIGDGGTYEQYF
.	TRBV27	.	TRBJ2-7	TGTGCCAGCAGTTTAAGATCGGACACCGTCCTACAGTCTTACTACGAGCAGTACTTC	CASSLRSDTVLQSYYEQYF
.	TRBV9	once	TRBJ2-2	TGTGCCAGCAGCGTTGGCACCGGGGAGCTGTTTTTT	CASSVGTGELFF
TRBD1	TRBV5-6	.	TRBJ2-7	TGTGCCCCTACGCCGGGACAGGGCTACGAGCAGTACTTC	CAPTPGQGYEQYF
.	TRBV5-1	.	TRBJ2-7	TGCGCCAGCAGCTTAGTCGGCAGCCCCTACGAGCAGTACTTC	CASSLVGSPYEQYF
.	TRBV2	.	TRBJ1-1	TGTGCCAGCAGTGGGGTTTCTATGAACACTGAAGCTTTCTTT	CASSGVSMNTEAFF
.	TRBV6-6	.	TRBJ2-1	TGTGCCAGCAGTTCTCTCCGCGGGAACTCCTACAATGAGCAGTTCTTC	CASSSLRGNSYNEQFF